Below are 23 T cell receptor beta chains sequenced from a single sample in a study of CD8 T cells in ankylosing spondylitis. TCRdb re-analysed the 5' RACE reads in MiXCR, keeping a single row per CDR3 protein. The data show some 700,000 distinct CDR3 sequences, with around 20% seen just once and around a fifth held by the top ten. Their specific antigens are unknown. Study-wide results and limits: Characteristic of ankylosing spondylitis blood, it appeared, was a TCR beta motif comprising several highly homologous variants.

Sequenced: blood, either unsorted or a sorted T cell fraction (not recorded which). The receptors originated from a male donor with ankylosing spondylitis.

A few counts support this clonotype. As DNA, the CDR3 is TGTGCCAGCATCAAACAGGGTGTGGTGGCCGGGGAGCTGTTTTTT. It yields the protein CASIKQGVVAGELFF. This chain connects TRBV12-3 or TRBV12-4 to TRBJ2-2; tentative D call: TRBD1 (6 bases). The V end lost 7 bases, the J end lost 6 bases, and 18 bases lay between the germline ends. CDR3 length equals 15 residues.

This clonotype came up a few times. The V gene is TRBV24-1, the J gene TRBJ1-5; weak D call: TRBD1 (6 bases). Germline values: CDR1 KGHDR, CDR2 SFDVKD. The CDR3 runs 14 residues. The V and J ends lost 7 bases and 6 bases respectively, with 15 bases between them. The CDR3 loop reads CATREQGVVQPQHF. CDR3 DNA sequence: TGTGCCACCAGGGAACAGGGTGTGGTTCAGCCCCAGCATTTT.

This clonotype was counted only a few times. The V gene is TRBV5-6, the J gene TRBJ1-6; 11 bases align to TRBD1. This CDR3 region has 19 residues. Germline loops: CDR1 SGHDT, CDR2 YYEEEE. Losses at the gene ends were 4 bases for V and 10 bases for J; bases not matched to a gene: 19. Here the CDR3 reads CASSRTTGTGGARGSPLHF. CDR3 DNA sequence: TGTGCCAGCAGCCGAACTACCGGGACAGGGGGAGCAAGGGGATCACCCCTCCACTTT.

This clonotype was counted a few times. The V call is TRBV27, the J call TRBJ1-1; D uncertain. The CDR3 runs 11 residues. The germline V gene encodes CDR1 MNHEY and CDR2 SMNVEV (reference sequence). V was clipped by 7 bases and J by 8 bases, with 11 bases between them. The CDR3 reads CASMGAWEAFF. In nucleotides, the CDR3 is TGTGCCAGCATGGGTGCGTGGGAAGCTTTCTTT.

This clonotype was counted between two and nine times. J is TRBJ2-1 and V is TRBV5-1; D uncertain. The CDR3 has 16 amino acids. V was shortened by 4 bases and J by 0 bases, with 14 bases between the two germline ends. From germline, CDR1 is SGHRS and CDR2 YFSETQ. The CDR3 DNA reads as TGCGCCAGCAGCGAGTATGTTGTGAGCTCCTACAATGAGCAGTTCTTC. Translated: CASSEYVVSSYNEQFF.

A single count supports this clonotype. The V and J genes are TRBV24-1 and TRBJ1-4; the D gene is possibly TRBD1 (6 bases). The V end lost 4 bases, the J end lost 6 bases, and 26 bases lay between the germline ends. Per the germline V gene, CDR1 is KGHDR and CDR2 is SFDVKD. The CDR3 is made up of 19 amino acids. CDR3 region: CATSEKQGAEGGLDEKLFF. The CDR3 DNA follows: TGTGCCACCAGTGAGAAACAGGGAGCGGAGGGGGGCCTGGATGAAAAACTGTTTTTT.

The rearrangement links TRBV29-1 to TRBJ1-2; perhaps TRBD1 as D (5 bases). The CDR3 contains 14 residues. Per the germline V gene, CDR1 is SQVTM and CDR2 is ANQGSEA. V dropped 7 bases and J dropped 8 bases, with 23 bases sitting between them. CDR3 residues: CSASAEASGKGYTF. The CDR3 nucleotides are TGCAGCGCCTCCGCTGAGGCGTCAGGGAAGGGCTACACCTTC.

The sample holds many counts of this clonotype. Here the CDR3 DNA reads TGCAGCGTTGAGTCTAGCGGGGGCCAAATAAACACCGGGGAGCTGTTTTTT. It encodes CSVESSGGQINTGELFF. This chain joins TRBV29-1 and TRBJ2-2, with 10 bases matching TRBD2. Germline lookup yields CDR1 SQVTM and CDR2 ANQGSEA. The V and J ends lost 3 bases and 2 bases, in that order; junction bases with no gene match: 9. The CDR3 covers 17 residues.

The CDR3 DNA follows: TGTGCCAGCACAATAGTGGGGGGGACTGAAGCTTTCTTT. It codes for CASTIVGGTEAFF. The J gene is TRBJ1-1, the V gene TRBV6-1; tentative D call: TRBD1 (5 bases). The CDR3 sequence is 13 residues long. Looked up from germline, CDR1 is MNHNS and CDR2 is SASEGT. The germline V and J ends were trimmed by 7 bases and 5 bases, with 14 bases remaining between them.

The DNA for the CDR3 is TGTGCCAGCAGTAGACAGACTAGCGGGGGGATCTACAATGAGCAGTTCTTC. This gives the protein CASSRQTSGGIYNEQFF. The V gene is TRBV12-3 or TRBV12-4, the J gene TRBJ2-1, with 13 bases that match TRBD2. This CDR3 region has 17 residues. Trimming removed 5 bases from V and 3 bases from J; junction bases left unmatched: 7.

The rearrangement uses TRBV15 and TRBJ1-1; D gene ambiguous. In germline, CDR1 is LNHNV, CDR2 YYDKDF (reference sequence). CDR3 length: 13 amino acids. Trimming took off 0 bases at V and 7 bases at J, with 9 bases between the two ends. The chain's CDR3 is CATSRDSAGEAFF. The CDR3 nucleotides are TGTGCCACCAGCAGAGATTCGGCTGGTGAAGCTTTCTTT. Complete variable domain (other parts from reference TRBV15 and TRBJ1-1): DAMVIQNPRYQVTQFGKPVTLSCSQTLNHNVMYWYQQKSSQAPKLLFHYYDKDFNNEADTPDNFQSRRPNTSFCFLDIRSPGLGDTAMYLCATSRDSAGEAFFGQGTRLTVV.

This sequence joins TRBV4-3 and TRBJ1-3; TRBD1 might be the D (6 bases). Germline CDR1 is LGHNA and CDR2 is YSLEER. V was pared by 2 bases and J by 2 bases, with 25 bases between. The CDR3 runs to 20 residues. In DNA, the CDR3 is TGCGCCAGCAGCCAAAATATTTACATCGCCCCAGGGGTGGCTGGAAACACCATATATTTT. Translated: CASSQNIYIAPGVAGNTIYF.

Here the CDR3 reads CASSLAQGVRYEQYF. The CDR3 nucleotides read TGTGCCAGCAGTTTAGCGCAGGGGGTGAGATACGAGCAGTACTTC. V and J are TRBV12-3 or TRBV12-4 and TRBJ2-7; 7 nucleotides agree with TRBD1. This CDR3 is built from 15 residues. J gave up 4 bases and V 0 bases, and 6 bases lay outside the gene matches.

The gene calls are TRBV24-1 and TRBJ2-7, with D perhaps TRBD2 (5 bases). Germline CDR1 and CDR2: KGHDR and SFDVKD. Trimming took off 5 bases at V and 2 bases at J, with 30 bases between the two ends. The CDR3 totals 20 residues. CDR3 sequence: CATSGERVARWTAKTYEQYF. The CDR3 nucleotides are TGTGCCACCAGTGGAGAAAGGGTAGCGCGTTGGACCGCGAAAACCTACGAGCAGTACTTC.

This clonotype was found a few times. The rearrangement uses TRBV27 and TRBJ2-7; TRBD2 matches at 11 bases. Per germline, CDR1 MNHEY and CDR2 SMNVEV (reference sequence). Trimming cost V 7 bases and J 2 bases; bases outside gene matches: 4. This CDR3 has 14 residues. The CDR3 bases are TGTGCCAGCACCATGACTAGCGGGGCCTACGAGCAGTACTTC. Translated: CASTMTSGAYEQYF.

This clonotype appeared a few times. The V and J genes are TRBV20-1 and TRBJ2-7, with 7 positions matching TRBD2. CDR1 is DFQATT and CDR2 is SNEGSKA in the germline V gene (reference sequence). The CDR3 extends over 13 amino acids. Trimming at V came to 3 bases and at J to 2 bases, leaving 4 bases not matched to a gene. CDR3: CSASGRDTYEQYF. CDR3 DNA: TGCAGTGCTAGTGGGAGGGATACCTACGAGCAGTACTTC.

This rearrangement joins TRBV20-1 to TRBJ1-2; 7 nucleotides line up with TRBD1. The CDR3 covers 15 residues. J gave up 2 bases and V 1 base, and 7 bases lay outside the gene matches. Germline V gene sequence: CDR1 DFQATT, CDR2 SNEGSKA (reference sequence). The chain's CDR3 is CSARAPGQLNYGYTF. CDR3 sequence (DNA): TGCAGTGCTAGAGCCCCGGGACAGCTAAACTATGGCTACACCTTC.

This clonotype showed up just a few times. The J gene is TRBJ2-5, the V gene TRBV5-5; 8 positions match TRBD2. Germline V gene lookup returns CDR1 SGHKS and CDR2 YYEKEE (reference sequence). V lost 6 bases to trimming and J lost 4 bases; unmatched junction nucleotides: 5. The CDR3 contains 13 residues. The CDR3 here is CASTLGGAETQYF. DNA of the CDR3: TGTGCCAGCACCCTCGGGGGGGCAGAGACCCAGTACTTC.

This clonotype was observed a handful of times. CDR3 coding DNA: TGCAGTGCTAGGGTTGGTGCGCGGGAGCTGTTTTTT. Its protein product is CSARVGARELFF. This rearrangement joins TRBV20-1 to TRBJ2-2, with D uncertain. The germline CDR1 and CDR2 sequences are DFQATT and SNEGSKA (reference sequence). With 3 bases removed from V and 9 bases from J, the gap between germline ends came to 11 bases. The CDR3 contains 12 residues.

This clonotype was picked up a small number of times. The J gene is TRBJ2-1, the V gene TRBV13; no reliable D call. CDR1 is PRHDT and CDR2 is FYEKMQ in the germline V gene (reference sequence). The CDR3 has 15 residues. V lost 7 bases and J lost 4, with 17 bases in between. CDR3 in DNA: TGTGCCAGCAATGAGGTTCTTGGGCGGTACAATGAGCAGTTCTTC. Its protein is CASNEVLGRYNEQFF.

This clonotype was observed a few times. J is TRBJ2-3 and V is TRBV29-1; D unclear. V was clipped by 4 bases and J by 6 bases, with 14 bases between them. The germline V gene encodes CDR1 SQVTM and CDR2 ANQGSEA. The CDR3 contains 13 residues. This CDR3 is CSVVDAWSDTQYF. The CDR3 DNA sequence: TGCAGCGTTGTAGATGCCTGGTCTGATACGCAGTATTTT.

The table lists this clonotype with many counts. The chain carries TRBV11-2 and TRBJ2-7, with no clear D. Trimming took off 3 bases at V and 4 bases at J, with 16 bases between the two ends. CDR3 length: 15 residues. From germline, CDR1 is SGHAT and CDR2 FQNNGV. The CDR3 loop is CASSFNALPGYEQYF. In DNA, the CDR3 is TGTGCCAGCAGCTTCAACGCCCTACCTGGGTACGAGCAGTACTTC.

V usage is TRBV10-3 and J usage is TRBJ2-3, with D unclear. The CDR3 is made up of 15 amino acids. The V and J ends lost 0 bases and 1 base respectively, with 8 bases between them. Germline V gives CDR1 ENHRY, CDR2 SYGVKD. CDR3 residues: CAISESVSRTDTQYF. Here the CDR3 DNA reads TGTGCCATCAGTGAGTCAGTGTCCCGCACAGATACGCAGTATTTT.